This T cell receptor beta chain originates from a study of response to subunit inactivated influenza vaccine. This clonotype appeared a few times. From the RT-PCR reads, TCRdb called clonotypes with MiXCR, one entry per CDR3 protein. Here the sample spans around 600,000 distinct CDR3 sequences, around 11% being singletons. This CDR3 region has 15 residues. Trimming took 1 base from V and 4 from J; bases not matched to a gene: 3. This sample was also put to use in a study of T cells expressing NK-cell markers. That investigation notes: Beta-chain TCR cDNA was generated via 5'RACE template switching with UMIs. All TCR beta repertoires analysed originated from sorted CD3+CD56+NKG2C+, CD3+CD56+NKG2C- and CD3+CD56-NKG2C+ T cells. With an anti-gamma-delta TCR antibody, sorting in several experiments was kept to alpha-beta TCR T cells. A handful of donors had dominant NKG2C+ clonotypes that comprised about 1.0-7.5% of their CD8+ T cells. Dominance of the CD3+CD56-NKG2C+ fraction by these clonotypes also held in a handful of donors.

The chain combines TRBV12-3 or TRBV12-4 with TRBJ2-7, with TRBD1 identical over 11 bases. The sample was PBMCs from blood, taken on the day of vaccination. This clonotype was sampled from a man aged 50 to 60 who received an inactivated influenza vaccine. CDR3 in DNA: TGTGCCAGCAGTTTAGTAGGGACAGGGGGTTACGAGCAGTACTTC. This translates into CASSLVGTGGYEQYF.